This T cell receptor beta chain was recorded in a study of human T cells and chemical hapten exposure. This clonotype was seen more than once but under ten times. The antigen is unknown. General study points: Expanded TCRs created a significantly greater count of big CDR3 similarity clusters than controls did.

TCRdb used MiXCR to reprocess the RACE reads, holding one entry per CDR3 protein. The data show under 90,000 distinct CDR3 sequences, with 7.5% to 9.5% seen just once and around 3.3% held by the top ten. The time point: patch test 2, 6 weeks after DPC sensitization. The treatment denotes: therapeutic diphenylcyclopropenone sensitization with weekly scalp DPC. This CDR3 is 14 amino acids long. Trimming removed 3 bases at V and 2 bases at J, with 6 bases between. Looked up from germline, CDR1 is SGDLS and CDR2 is YYNGEE. The gene calls are TRBV9 and TRBJ2-6, with D maybe TRBD2 (6 bases). The source is a woman aged 50 to 60 with alopecia areata. Some clones in this sample may be carry-over from other donors' samples. Sample: whole blood, taken in connection with sensitization to the hapten diphenylcyclopropenone (DPC). The DNA of the CDR3 is TGTGCCAGCAGCGGGGGGGCTGGGGCCAACGTCCTGACTTTC. It translates to CASSGGAGANVLTF.